One TCR beta chain is described in this entry. This specimen belongs to a study of cytomegalovirus exposure and HLA in healthy donors. Primers included in the PCR were 60 Vbeta and 13 Jbeta primers. Sequencing used immunoSEQ multiplex PCR; TCRdb keeps in-frame clones, though not all of them. The repertoire holds more than 90,000 clones, around 73% seen once, with around 3.2% in the top ten. CDR3 length equals 14 residues. Trimming took 8 bases from V and 8 from J; bases not matched to a gene: 10. Germline CDR1 reads KGHSH; CDR2 reads LQKENI. This receptor was taken from a middle-aged woman in good health and CMV-seronegative. The rearrangement uses TRBV18 and TRBJ2-1; TRBD2 aligns across 9 bases. The source material was PBMCs. Written as DNA, the CDR3 is TGTGCCAGCCTAATCTCCTTAGCGGGAGATGAGCAGTTCTTC. Translated: CASLISLAGDEQFF.